These 7 T cell receptor beta chains originate from one sample sequenced in a study of T-cell memory formation after mild COVID-19. TCRdb re-derived calls from the 5' RACE reads in MiXCR, one entry per CDR3 protein. This sample has 350,000 to 450,000 distinct CDR3 sequences, with 20% found just once. Sequencing input: PBMCs or a T cell subset sorted from them (not recorded which). Every receptor here comes from an adult woman who had mild COVID-19 (a few samples of this study predate the infection). Cell type and time point are not known.

This clonotype occurred a few times. The rearrangement links TRBV24-1 to TRBJ1-2, with no clear D. The ends were cut back, 7 bases at V and 6 bases at J, with 11 bases in the middle. Germline V gene sequence: CDR1 KGHDR, CDR2 SFDVKD. The CDR3 has 12 residues. CDR3 DNA: TGTGCCACCAGCCCCGGGAGGGATGGCTACACCTTC. Protein product: CATSPGRDGYTF.

The V call is TRBV4-1, the J call TRBJ2-7, with 7 bases that match TRBD1. The V gene's germline CDR1 is MGHRA and CDR2 YSYEKL. V trimming: 0 bases; J trimming: 0 bases; junction bases outside the gene matches: 5. The length of the CDR3 is 16 residues. The CDR3 nucleotides are TGCGCCAGCAGCCAAGACCCAGGACAGGTCTCCTACGAGCAGTACTTC. It specifies CASSQDPGQVSYEQYF.

The V and J genes are TRBV4-1 and TRBJ2-5, with D unresolved. Between the trimmed V and J ends, which lost 1 base and 4 bases, there was a span of 10 bases. The CDR3 is 14 amino acids. Germline V CDR1 and CDR2: MGHRA, YSYEKL. The CDR3 DNA reads as TGCGCCAGCAGCCAAGGAGGAGCCCGAGAGACCCAGTACTTC. It yields the protein CASSQGGARETQYF.

This clonotype was detected only a few times. This chain connects TRBV24-1 to TRBJ1-3, with D unclear. This CDR3 comprises 13 residues. The germline gives CDR1 KGHDR, CDR2 SFDVKD. Deletions cut 5 bases from V and 0 bases from J, with 4 bases between. CDR3 sequence: CATSATSGNTIYF. CDR3 sequence (DNA): TGTGCCACCAGTGCAACCTCTGGAAACACCATATATTTT.

The chain recombines TRBV7-2 with TRBJ1-1, with no clear D. CDR1 and CDR2 from the germline V gene are SGHTA and FQGNSA. CDR3 length: 15 residues. V dropped 2 bases and J dropped 11 bases, with 21 bases sitting between them. DNA of the CDR3: TGTGCCAGCAGCTTAACTCTCGGTGGGAGTGCATCGGCTTTCTTT. This encodes CASSLTLGGSASAFF.

The gene calls are TRBV11-2 and TRBJ2-3, with 7 bases aligning to TRBD1. CDR1 SGHAT and CDR2 FQNNGV come from the germline V gene. The CDR3 loop spans 16 amino acids. The V segment lost 4 bases and the J segment 4 bases; nucleotides outside the gene matches: 11. The CDR3 sequence: CASSSPRGLTADTQYF. The DNA of the CDR3 is TGTGCCAGCAGCTCCCCAAGGGGGCTCACAGCAGATACGCAGTATTTT.

The CDR3 loop reads CASSQVAGAAGYTF. Written as DNA, the CDR3 is TGTGCCAGCAGCCAAGTTGCAGGGGCGGCTGGCTACACCTTC. This chain joins TRBV14 and TRBJ1-2; D might be TRBD1 (6 bases). The CDR3 loop spans 14 amino acids. CDR1 SGHDN and CDR2 FVKESK come from the germline V gene. Trimming pared 1 base from V and 7 bases from J, leaving 13 bases between.